These 3 T cell receptor beta chains were all obtained from the same sample, sequenced in a study of blood T cell repertoires in COVID-19. The data were produced by immunoSEQ multiplex PCR, yet TCRdb's version contains in-frame clones alone and is incomplete. The sample records around 15,000 clones, around four fifths being singletons. The sample taken for sequencing was peripheral blood. These receptors were collected from an elderly man with active COVID-19.

The V gene is TRBV7-2, the J gene TRBJ2-5; 9 nucleotides align to TRBD2. In germline, CDR1 is SGHTA, CDR2 FQGNSA. The junction had 11 bases not matched to a gene; V was cut back by 1 base and J by 5 bases. The CDR3 runs 17 residues. The CDR3 nucleotides read TGTGCCAGCAGCTTAGGATTCGGCGGGAGGGCCCGGGAGACCCAGTACTTC. Translating it yields CASSLGFGGRARETQYF.

J is TRBJ2-5 and V is TRBV29-1, with TRBD2 matching over 7 bases. Trimming cost V 3 bases and J 4 bases; bases outside gene matches: 11. Germline values: CDR1 SQVTM, CDR2 ANQGSEA. This CDR3 contains 15 residues. This chain's CDR3 is CSVEDPGGLGETQYF. CDR3 DNA sequence: TGCAGCGTTGAGGACCCGGGAGGTTTAGGAGAGACCCAGTACTTC. The full variable domain, rest sourced from reference TRBV29-1 and TRBJ2-5, is SAVISQKPSRDICQRGTSLTIQCQVDSQVTMMFWYRQQPGQSLTLIATANQGSEATYESGFVIDKFPISRPNLTFSTLTVSNMSPEDSSIYLCSVEDPGGLGETQYFGPGTRLLVL.

The gene calls are TRBV2 and TRBJ2-7, with 8 bases fitting TRBD1. The ends lost 6 bases at V and 0 bases at J; junction bases unmatched: 7. There are 15 residues in the CDR3. The germline CDR1 and CDR2 sequences are SNHLY and FYNNEI. CDR3 loop: CASSSGTGLSYEQYF. The CDR3 DNA reads as TGTGCCAGCAGCTCCGGGACAGGACTCTCCTACGAGCAGTACTTC.